Here is one T cell receptor beta chain with its context. Its antigen is unknown. Base qualities are not recorded, but no much larger clone differs from it by a single base. Library generation was performed with the immunoSEQ multiplex PCR assay. In TCRdb, the immuneACCESS table is reduced to in-frame sequences with V and J assigned. These tables do not hold every clone; where another copy was compared, an unresolved V gene accounts for under half, and the others remain unexplained. This sample is represented by around 56,000 clones; roughly 80% of them were singletons. Jointly, the top ten make up approximately 15% of the sample. The data stem from a study of radiotherapy plus CTLA-4 blockade in lung cancer (dated by TCRdb to between 2018 and 2020). Notes on the research overall: Among the enrolled patients, roughly 19% had an objective response, and less than 40% reached disease control.

Study-wide conclusions, independent of this receptor: The strongest predictors of response, as reported, were early dynamic changes in blood T cell clones along with a rise in serum interferon-beta after radiation. TCR clones derived from tumors expanded in peripheral blood after treatment with radiotherapy and ipilimumab.

In this study, focal radiation therapy paired with CTLA-4 blockade (ipilimumab) was tested in patients who had chemo-refractory metastatic non-small-cell lung cancer. This sequence was found in a human donor with non-small cell lung cancer who had a complete response to radiotherapy plus ipilimumab. Here the sequenced sample was peripheral blood, taken from a patient treated with radiotherapy plus ipilimumab.

The CDR3 has the sequence CASSLAGRDYGYTF. The DNA reads TGTGCCAGCAGCTTAGCCGGCAGGGACTATGGCTACACCTTC. In this chain, TRBV7-9 is recombined with TRBJ1-2; TRBD1 might be the D gene, on 5 matching bases. The CDR3 numbers 14 residues from cysteine through phenylalanine. CDR3 DNA only is kept here, 42 bases in frame from base 1. The CDR1 and CDR2 encoded by the germline V gene (reference sequence) are SEHNR and FQNEAQ. The trim is 0 bases for V and 3 bases for J, with a gap of 8 bases between the germline ends.